The count of the clone carrying this T cell receptor beta chain is one. Each sample had two DNA replicates, roughly 0.5 ug blood or 1.5 ug tissue. Assay: immunoSEQ multiplex PCR; the TCRdb copy retains only in-frame clones and omits some. The sample includes over 25,000 clones, around 50% of them seen just once. The record originates from a study of early stage breast cancer tumors. Background on the study: ER+/PR+/HER2- status applied to about 75% of the 16 invasive breast tumors.

The receptor comes from a person aged 50-59 years with breast cancer. Sequencing was done on a sample of breast tumor tissue.

CDR3 region: CASRTANEQFF. Here the CDR3 DNA reads TGTGCCAGCAGGACGGCCAATGAGCAGTTCTTC. The rearrangement uses TRBV30 and TRBJ2-1; no firm D call. Germline CDR1 reads GTSNPN; CDR2 reads SVGIG (reference sequence). CDR3 length: 11 residues. Deletions cut 8 bases from V and 6 bases from J, with 11 bases between.